This TCR beta chain derives from a study of Tregs in tolerant kidney transplant recipients. Broader study findings: Tregs expanded with activated donor B cells seemed most donor-specific.

The nonmyeloablative bone marrow transplants came from related graft donors, with transient mixed chimerism. Generated by immunoSEQ multiplex PCR, the TCRdb table keeps only in-frame clones and is missing some. This table has tens of thousands of clones, approximately 94% appearing once. Germline V CDR1 and CDR2: LGHNA, YSLEER. The CDR3 has 15 amino acids. V was trimmed by 0 bases and J by 4 bases, leaving 11 bases between them. Note on this clone: Its antigen remains unknown.

Specimen: CD4+ T cells from blood (PBMCs), collected 12 months after the transplant. The chain carries TRBV4-3 and TRBJ2-3; a possible D gene is TRBD2 (6 bases). The TCR originated in a human patient who received a combined kidney and bone marrow transplant. Part of the T cells may come from the graft donor. CDR3 DNA: TGCGCCAGCAGCCAAGAGGTGGGAGGTGCAGATACGCAGTATTTT. Protein product: CASSQEVGGADTQYF.